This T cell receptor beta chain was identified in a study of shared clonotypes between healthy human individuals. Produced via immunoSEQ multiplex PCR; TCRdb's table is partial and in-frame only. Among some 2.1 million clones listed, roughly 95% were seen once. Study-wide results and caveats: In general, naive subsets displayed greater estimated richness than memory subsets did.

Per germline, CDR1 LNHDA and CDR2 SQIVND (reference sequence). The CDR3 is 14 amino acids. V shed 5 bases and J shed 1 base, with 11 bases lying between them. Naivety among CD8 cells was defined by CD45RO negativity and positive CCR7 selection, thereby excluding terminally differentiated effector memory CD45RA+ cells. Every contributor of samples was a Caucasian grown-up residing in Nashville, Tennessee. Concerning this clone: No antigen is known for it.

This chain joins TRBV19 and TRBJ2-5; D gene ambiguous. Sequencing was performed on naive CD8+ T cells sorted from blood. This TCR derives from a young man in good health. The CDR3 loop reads CASSPPMSQETQYF. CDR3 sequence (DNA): TGTGCCAGTAGTCCCCCGATGAGCCAAGAGACCCAGTACTTC.